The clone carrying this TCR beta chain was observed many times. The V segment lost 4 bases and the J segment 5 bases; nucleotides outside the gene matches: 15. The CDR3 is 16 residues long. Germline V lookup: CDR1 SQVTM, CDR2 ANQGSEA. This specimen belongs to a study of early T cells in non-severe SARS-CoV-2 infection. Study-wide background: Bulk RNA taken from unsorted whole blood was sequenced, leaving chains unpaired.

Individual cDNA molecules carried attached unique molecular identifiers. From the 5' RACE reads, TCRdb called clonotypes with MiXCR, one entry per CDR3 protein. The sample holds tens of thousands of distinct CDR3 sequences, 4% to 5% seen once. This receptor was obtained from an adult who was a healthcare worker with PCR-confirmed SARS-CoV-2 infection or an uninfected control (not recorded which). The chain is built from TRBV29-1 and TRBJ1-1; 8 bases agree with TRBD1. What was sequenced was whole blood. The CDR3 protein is CSVVGGRQGKKTEAFF. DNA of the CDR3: TGCAGCGTTGTGGGAGGGAGACAGGGGAAGAAGACTGAAGCTTTCTTT.